This passage covers 27 T cell receptor beta chains from one sample sequenced in a study of shared clonotypes between healthy human individuals. Repertoires were generated with immunoSEQ multiplex PCR, while TCRdb's copy carries only in-frame clones and drops some. The data hold 470,000 or so clones, with approximately 84% observed a single time. Source material: PBMCs. The receptor set was obtained from a woman in her thirties or forties in good health. Some clones in this sample may be carry-over from other donors' samples.

The V call is TRBV27, the J call TRBJ2-7; possibly TRBD2 for D (5 bases). V was clipped by 5 bases and J by 0 bases, with 17 bases between them. The CDR3 loop spans 16 amino acids. Per the germline V gene, CDR1 is MNHEY and CDR2 is SMNVEV (reference sequence). CDR3 region: CASSPLLARSSYEQYF. For the CDR3, the DNA is TGTGCCAGCAGTCCTCTTTTAGCGAGAAGCTCCTACGAGCAGTACTTC.

This clone was observed at least ten times. The same CDR3 can be traced to other DNA sequences in this sample. The chain links TRBV7-2 to TRBJ2-7; D remains unclear. Germline-derived CDR1 and CDR2 are SGHTA and FQGNSA. Trimming removed 3 bases at V and 2 bases at J, with 8 bases between. The CDR3 is 13 residues long. In DNA, the CDR3 is TGTGCCAGCAGCTTTGCGGCTCCCTACGAGCAGTACTTC. Protein product: CASSFAAPYEQYF.

Turning to this clone: A much larger clone lies a single base off, so this may be a read error. In the same sample, other DNA sequences code for this CDR3. The gene calls are TRBV7-9 and TRBJ2-3, with D tentatively TRBD2 (6 bases). CDR3 length equals 16 residues. Trimming took off 5 bases at V and 0 bases at J, with 15 bases between the two ends. CDR1 is SEHNR, CDR2 FQNEAQ, per germline (reference sequence). The CDR3 protein is CASSEAGGASTDTQYF. The CDR3 coding sequence is TGTGCCAGCAGCGAAGCGGGTGGGGCTAGCACAGATACGCAGTATTTT.

Comment on this clone: The likely explanation is a read error, given a far larger clone one base away. The chain employs TRBV9 and TRBJ2-6; D is unresolved. This CDR3 is 14 amino acids long. Per germline, CDR1 SGDLS and CDR2 YYNGEE. Trimming left V 3 bases short and J 0 bases short, with 4 bases between. The CDR3 reads CASSAASGANVLTF. The CDR3 nucleotides are TGTGCCAGCAGCGCGGCCTCTGGGGCCAACGTCCTGACTTTC.

This chain joins TRBV4-1 and TRBJ1-5; 7 nucleotides agree with TRBD1. The CDR3 length is 17 residues. Germline V gives CDR1 MGHRA, CDR2 YSYEKL. After removal of 0 bases from V and 2 bases from J, the junction contained 7 bases not matched to a gene. CDR3 sequence (DNA): TGCGCCAGCAGCCAAGACCGATTAGGGGGCGGCAATCAGCCCCAGCATTTT. Its translation is CASSQDRLGGGNQPQHF.

This chain connects TRBV7-2 to TRBJ1-2, with D perhaps matching TRBD1 (5 bases). CDR1 and CDR2 from the germline V gene are SGHTA and FQGNSA. Trimming pared 6 bases from V and 4 bases from J, leaving 12 bases between. The CDR3 totals 13 residues. The chain's CDR3 is CASRPSGVYGYTF. The DNA of the CDR3 is TGTGCCAGCAGGCCCTCGGGGGTCTATGGCTACACCTTC.

The rearrangement links TRBV28 to TRBJ1-1, with 10 nucleotides matching TRBD1. Germline lookup yields CDR1 MDHEN and CDR2 SYDVKM. CDR3 length: 15 amino acids. Unmatched junction bases numbered 7, after V lost 3 bases and J lost 6 bases. The CDR3 protein is CASSLVGQGLSEAFF. CDR3 nucleotide sequence: TGTGCCAGCAGTTTGGTGGGACAGGGGCTATCTGAAGCTTTCTTT.

The chain uses TRBV14 and TRBJ2-3; D possibly corresponds to TRBD1 (5 bases). The CDR3 runs to 14 residues. Trimming removed 2 bases from V and 2 bases from J, with 8 bases in between. CDR1 and CDR2 from the germline V gene are SGHDN and FVKESK. The CDR3 sequence: CASSQRGFTDTQYF. The CDR3 DNA reads TGTGCCAGCAGCCAAAGGGGTTTCACAGATACGCAGTATTTT.

The CDR3 spells CASSQVGPSYEQYF. CDR3 nucleotides: TGTGCCAGCAGCCAAGTAGGCCCTTCCTACGAGCAGTACTTC. The chain employs TRBV4-2 and TRBJ2-7; D remains unclear. The CDR3 runs 14 residues. Germline loops: CDR1 LGHNA, CDR2 YNFKEQ. Trimming shortened V by 1 base and J by 1 base, and 8 bases separated the two germline ends.

Points on this clone: At one end, the junction sequence differs from germline, possibly due to a read error. The chain recombines TRBV7-7 with TRBJ2-5; D is perhaps TRBD1 or TRBD2 (5 bases each). The CDR3 is 13 amino acids. The germline V gene has CDR1 SSHAT and CDR2 FNYEAQ (reference sequence). In nucleotides, the CDR3 is TGTGCTAGCAGCACGGGGCCCCGAGAGACCCAGTACTTC. Translating it yields CASSTGPRETQYF.

As DNA, the CDR3 is TGTGCCAGCAGCTTTGGAGTGGGTGGCGAGCAGTTCTTC. It encodes CASSFGVGGEQFF. This rearrangement joins TRBV11-1 to TRBJ2-1; D is undetermined. V was clipped by 3 bases and J by 10 bases, with 13 bases between them. CDR1 is SGHAT, CDR2 FQDESV, per germline (reference sequence). The CDR3 runs 13 residues.

This chain connects TRBV11-2 to TRBJ2-7, with 9 bases that match TRBD1. Looked up from germline, CDR1 is SGHAT and CDR2 is FQNNGV. J gave up 7 bases and V 1 base, and 5 bases lay outside the gene matches. The CDR3 covers 14 residues. The CDR3 DNA is TGTGCCAGCAGCTTAGCCGGACAGGGGAGGGAGCAGTACTTC. Translating it yields CASSLAGQGREQYF. Using reference TRBV11-2 and TRBJ2-7 for the parts outside the CDR3, the full variable domain is EAGVAQSPRYKIIEKRQSVAFWCNPISGHATLYWYQQILGQGPKLLIQFQNNGVVDDSQLPKDRFSAERLKGVDSTLKIQPAKLEDSAVYLCASSLAGQGREQYFGPGTRLTVT.

V and J are TRBV4-1 and TRBJ1-5; D is uncertain. Between the trimmed V and J ends, which lost 0 bases and 3 bases, there was a span of 6 bases. The CDR3 runs to 14 residues. Germline lookup yields CDR1 MGHRA and CDR2 YSYEKL. CDR3 sequence reads: CASSQDGINQPQHF. The CDR3 bases are TGCGCCAGCAGCCAAGATGGTATCAATCAGCCCCAGCATTTT.

The rearrangement links TRBV4-2 to TRBJ2-3; 7 bases are a match to TRBD2. The V segment lost 0 bases and the J segment 1 base; nucleotides outside the gene matches: 7. In germline, CDR1 is LGHNA, CDR2 YNFKEQ. The CDR3 runs 17 residues. The CDR3 nucleotides are TGTGCCAGCAGCCAAGATTTCGGGAGGTGGGGCACAGATACGCAGTATTTT. It specifies CASSQDFGRWGTDTQYF.

The sample holds one count of this clone. This probably arose from a read error, given a far larger clone one base away. The V call is TRBV29-1, the J call TRBJ2-7, with D possibly TRBD1 on 6 matching bases. The length of the CDR3 is 14 residues. Looked up from germline, CDR1 is SQVTM and CDR2 is ANQGSEA. Trimming stripped 5 bases from V and 6 bases from J, with 20 bases between. The CDR3 sequence is CSVTPGDMSLEQYF. The CDR3 DNA sequence: TGCAGCGTTACTCCAGGGGATATGTCTCTCGAGCAGTACTTC.

This clone was counted between two and nine times. The chain has TRBV7-2 and TRBJ1-1; the D gene is possibly TRBD1 (6 bases). The CDR3 is 12 residues long. Looked up from germline, CDR1 is SGHTA and CDR2 is FQGNSA. V was trimmed by 8 bases and J by 4 bases, leaving 11 bases between them. CDR3 in DNA: TGTGCCAGCCGAGAGGGGGGCACTGAAGCTTTCTTT. Amino acids: CASREGGTEAFF. Variable domain in full (rest from reference TRBV7-2 and TRBJ1-1): GAGVSQSPSNKVTEKGKDVELRCDPISGHTALYWYRQSLGQGLEFLIYFQGNSAPDKSGLPSDRFSAERTGGSVSTLTIQRTQQEDSAVYLCASREGGTEAFFGQGTRLTVV.

On this clone itself: This probably arose from a read error, given a far larger clone one base away. The chain links TRBV30 to TRBJ2-7; 13 bases map to TRBD2. The CDR3 loop spans 20 amino acids. Germline V gene sequence: CDR1 GTSNPN, CDR2 SVGIG (reference sequence). V gave up 1 base and J gave up 3 bases; unmatched junction bases: 18. The CDR3 region is CAWSAAAGWGLAGIIYEQYF. In nucleotides, the CDR3 is TGTGCCTGGAGTGCCGCTGCAGGGTGGGGACTAGCGGGAATAATCTACGAGCAGTACTTC.

A remark on this clone: A single base is all that separates this from a far larger clone, so a read error is likely. Other nucleotide sequences from this sample produce the same CDR3. This chain uses TRBV4-3 with TRBJ2-2; tentatively, D is TRBD2 (6 bases). This CDR3 comprises 16 residues. Germline lookup yields CDR1 LGHNA and CDR2 YSLEER. CDR3 coding DNA: TGCGCCAGCAGCCAAGAAGCGGGCCCGAACACCGGGGAGCTGTTCTTT. It encodes CASSQEAGPNTGELFF.

The V call is TRBV5-8, the J call TRBJ2-2, with D tentatively TRBD1 or TRBD2 (6 bases each). The CDR3 contains 16 residues. Germline CDR1 SGHTS, CDR2 YDEGEE. Trimming pared 4 bases from V and 2 bases from J, leaving 15 bases between. The DNA for the CDR3 is TGTGCCAGCAGCGGGGGGACAACGACTAACACCGGGGAGCTGTTTTTT. It encodes CASSGGTTTNTGELFF. The whole variable domain, filled in from reference TRBV5-8 and TRBJ2-2, reads EAGVTQSPTHLIKTRGQQATLRCSPISGHTSVYWYQQALGLGLQFLLWYDEGEERNRGNFPPRFSGRQFPNYSSELNVNALELEDSALYLCASSGGTTTNTGELFFGEGSRLTVL.

About this clone: The likely explanation is a read error, given a far larger clone one base away. The chain combines TRBV19 with TRBJ1-5; D may be TRBD1 (7 bases). The better agreement between TRBJ2-3 and the DNA end casts doubt on the J call. The CDR3 runs to 16 residues. Per germline, CDR1 LNHDA and CDR2 SQIVND (reference sequence). CDR3 DNA: TGTGCCAGTAGTACTGCAGGGGGGTATAGCAATCAGCCCCAGTATTTT. This encodes CASSTAGGYSNQPQYF.

As for this clone: A far larger clone is a single base away, which makes a read error likely. The sample contains more than one DNA sequence encoding this CDR3. The gene calls are TRBV4-3 and TRBJ2-7; D possibly corresponds to TRBD2 (5 bases). From germline, CDR1 is LGHNA and CDR2 YSLEER. Trimming left V 4 bases short and J 2 bases short, with 12 bases between. This CDR3 is built from 14 residues. CDR3 DNA sequence: TGCGCCAGCAGCCGAGGGAGCGGTGCCTACGAGCAGTACTTC. This sequence encodes CASSRGSGAYEQYF.

The genes are TRBV19 and TRBJ2-2, with D perhaps TRBD1 (6 bases). V lost 5 bases and J 2 bases, leaving 15 bases between the germline ends. Germline V gives CDR1 LNHDA, CDR2 SQIVND (reference sequence). The CDR3 loop spans 16 amino acids. The DNA for the CDR3 is TGTGCCAGTAGTTTCTGGACAGACTTTAACACCGGGGAGCTGTTTTTT. It translates to CASSFWTDFNTGELFF.

Regarding this clone: This likely reflects a read error, since a far larger clone is one base away. The chain has TRBV25-1 and TRBJ2-7; D perhaps matches TRBD2 (5 bases). This CDR3 contains 14 residues. Trimming removed 6 bases from V and 4 bases from J, with 16 bases in between. Germline CDR1 MGHDK, CDR2 SYGVNS. CDR3 sequence reads: CASRPPGCSYEQYF. The CDR3 region has the DNA TGTGCCAGCAGACCCCCGGGATGCTCTTACGAGCAGTACTTC.

About this clone: With a far larger clone one base away, a read error is the likely cause. The rearrangement links TRBV6-5 to TRBJ2-2; 10 bases fit TRBD2. Germline V gives CDR1 MNHEY, CDR2 SVGAGI. V gave up 5 bases and J gave up 8 bases; unmatched junction bases: 5. The CDR3 extends over 14 amino acids. The CDR3 region has the DNA TGTGCCAGCAGTGATCTAGCGGGGGCGGGGGAGCTGTTTTTT. The encoded protein is CASSDLAGAGELFF.

V and J are TRBV12-5 and TRBJ2-3, with D maybe TRBD2 (5 bases). Germline loops: CDR1 LGHNT, CDR2 FRNRAP. V lost 4 bases to trimming and J lost 2 bases, with 10 bases between them. The CDR3 has 14 residues. In DNA form, the CDR3 reads TGTGCTAGTGGTTACGGCGGGTTCACAGATACGCAGTATTTT. Its translation is CASGYGGFTDTQYF.

This chain links TRBV2 with TRBJ1-2, with 9 bases fitting TRBD1. This CDR3 has 16 residues. The germline V gene has CDR1 SNHLY and CDR2 FYNNEI. J lost 5 bases, V lost 3 bases, and 10 bases had no gene match. The CDR3 DNA follows: TGTGCCAGCAGTGATGTCCCGGGACAGGGCCCATATGGCTACACCTTC. This translates into CASSDVPGQGPYGYTF.

With regard to this clone: A far larger clone is only one base removed, so a read error is likely. This sample includes further DNA sequences coding for the same CDR3. The J gene is TRBJ2-7, the V gene TRBV2, with D perhaps matching TRBD2 (6 bases). Germline assignment: CDR1 SNHLY and CDR2 FYNNEI. V dropped 7 bases and J dropped 7 bases, with 14 bases sitting between them. This CDR3 is 12 amino acids long. CDR3 residues: CASTWGRNEQYF. CDR3 DNA: TGTGCCAGCACCTGGGGGAGGAATGAGCAGTACTTC. The full variable domain, completed using reference TRBV2 and TRBJ2-7, is EPEVTQTPSHQVTQMGQEVILRCVPISNHLYFYWYRQILGQKVEFLVSFYNNEISEKSEIFDDQFSVERPDGSNFTLKIRSTKLEDSAMYFCASTWGRNEQYFGPGTRLTVT.